The T cell receptor beta chain described here comes from a study of spatial heterogeneity in lung cancer. Study in general: More beta-chain than alpha-chain sequences were consistently detected. Every unique TCR and UMI combination, on average, appeared more than ten times in raw reads.

V was shortened by 4 bases and J by 2 bases, with 17 bases between the two germline ends. The CDR3 has 16 residues. CDR1 and CDR2 from the germline V gene are MDHEN and SYDVKM. Carried by each TCR cDNA molecule was a unique molecular identifier. Each CDR3 protein gets one entry after TCRdb re-called the 5' RACE reads with MiXCR. This sample has tens of thousands of distinct CDR3 sequences; around 10% occur once, and the top ten carry less than 8.5%. As to time point: sample taken at primary tumor resection. The authors sequenced whole RNA from tumor, nontumor lung or frozen PBMC without sorting. The donors comprised some 78 untreated early-stage non-small cell lung cancer patients.

This specimen was PBMCs, taken at surgery. The V and J genes are TRBV28 and TRBJ2-5; D perhaps matches TRBD1 (6 bases). The sequence derives from a male donor with early-stage non-small cell lung cancer. The CDR3 bases are TGTGCCAGCAGTTGGGGCCAGGGGTTGGCGCAAGAGACCCAGTACTTC. Translating it yields CASSWGQGLAQETQYF.